The entry below gives a single T cell receptor (beta chain) sequence along with its context. The target antigen is unknown. Primers: 60 Vbeta forward and 13 Jbeta reverse. Clones were sequenced by immunoSEQ multiplex PCR, and TCRdb holds only the in-frame ones, with some missing. The table lists 80,000 to 130,000 clones, 60% to 80% of them singletons. The sample originates from a study of cytomegalovirus exposure and HLA in healthy donors. Looking at the study overall: Genotyping showed roughly 77% of 398 donors falling in the Caucasian-associated ancestry cluster. Points from the study as a whole: Presence/absence analyses treated sequencing depth as roughly uniform across donors. 164 TCR beta chains were listed as cytomegalovirus-associated.

The CDR3 is 17 amino acids. Trimming removed 1 base from V and 6 bases from J; junction bases left unmatched: 13. Per the germline V gene, CDR1 is MGHRA and CDR2 is YSYEKL. Sequencing used PBMCs. The receptor comes from a woman aged 18-30 years in good health and CMV-seropositive. This chain uses TRBV4-1 with TRBJ2-3; 7 bases align to TRBD2. The CDR3 protein is CASSQVKAGVLGDTQYF. The CDR3 region has the DNA TGCGCCAGCAGCCAAGTTAAGGCGGGAGTGTTGGGGGATACGCAGTATTTT.